One sample yielded the 11 T cell receptor beta chains listed below, sequenced in a study of beta chain features in type 1 diabetes. Expressed TCRB transcripts were sequenced because the entire RNA isolate underwent reverse transcription. Clones were read by immunoSEQ multiplex PCR, and TCRdb kept only the in-frame ones, dropping some. The sample consists of hundreds of thousands of clones, roughly 12% of them appearing once. Material for sequencing was naive CD4+ T cells from blood. Every receptor here comes from a man aged 18 to 29 in good health.

V and J are TRBV7-3 and TRBJ2-5, with D possibly TRBD2 on 5 matching bases. V lost 1 base and J lost 4, with 16 bases in between. Germline-derived CDR1 and CDR2 are SGHTA and FQGTGA. The CDR3 totals 16 residues. Written as DNA, the CDR3 is TGTGCCAGCAGCTTAATGCAGATGAGCGGTGTAGAGACCCAGTACTTC. It is translated as CASSLMQMSGVETQYF.

The rearrangement joins TRBV19 to TRBJ2-4; the D gene is possibly TRBD2 (6 bases). There are 14 residues in the CDR3. Germline V gene lookup returns CDR1 LNHDA and CDR2 SQIVND (reference sequence). The V gene lost 0 bases and the J gene lost 8 bases, with 11 bases spanning the gap. CDR3 region: CASSIDPRGDIQYF. The DNA for the CDR3 is TGTGCCAGTAGTATAGACCCCCGCGGGGACATTCAGTACTTC.

The table lists this clone with a few counts. The chain uses TRBV11-1 and TRBJ1-1; D is unresolved. Per the germline V gene, CDR1 is SGHAT and CDR2 is FQDESV (reference sequence). V dropped 2 bases and J dropped 6 bases, with 4 bases sitting between them. The CDR3 covers 11 residues. The CDR3 nucleotides are TGTGCCAGCAGCTTAAGCTCTGAAGCTTTCTTT. Its protein is CASSLSSEAFF.

This clone was detected a few times. CDR3 loop: CASRRAGGVLETQYF. The CDR3 coding sequence is TGTGCCAGCAGAAGAGCGGGAGGGGTTTTAGAGACCCAGTACTTC. V and J are TRBV5-4 and TRBJ2-5; 10 positions agree with TRBD2. Germline loops: CDR1 SGHNT, CDR2 YYREEE (reference sequence). After removal of 5 bases from V and 4 bases from J, the junction contained 8 bases not matched to a gene. The CDR3 loop spans 15 amino acids.

This sequence joins TRBV5-1 and TRBJ1-5; D is undetermined. CDR1 is SGHRS, CDR2 YFSETQ, per germline. V lost 4 bases and J lost 6, with 11 bases in between. There are 13 residues in the CDR3. For the CDR3, the DNA is TGCGCCAGCAGCGCTAACCCGGGTCAGCCCCAGCATTTT. Protein: CASSANPGQPQHF.

This clone has only a few counts. The rearrangement links TRBV7-9 to TRBJ2-2; D may be TRBD2 (6 bases). The V end was cut by 5 bases, the J end by 5 bases, with 15 bases between. Germline assignment: CDR1 SEHNR and CDR2 FQNEAQ (reference sequence). This CDR3 is 15 amino acids long. The CDR3 here is CASSPGTLGTGELFF. The CDR3 region has the DNA TGTGCCAGCAGCCCAGGGACTTTGGGGACCGGGGAGCTGTTTTTT.

This clone was seen a handful of times. CDR3 region: CASRTADNTEAFF. CDR3 coding DNA: TGCGCCAGCAGGACAGCAGATAACACTGAAGCTTTCTTT. J is TRBJ1-1 and V is TRBV5-1; a weak D match, TRBD1 (5 bases). The CDR3 contains 13 residues. CDR1 and CDR2 from the germline V gene are SGHRS and YFSETQ. Trimming stripped 5 bases from V and 2 bases from J, with 10 bases between.

CDR3: CASRTPGGEQETQYF. The CDR3 DNA reads TGTGCCAGCAGGACTCCCGGCGGGGAACAAGAGACCCAGTACTTC. The rearrangement uses TRBV28 and TRBJ2-5, with D maybe TRBD2 (6 bases). The germline V gene encodes CDR1 MDHEN and CDR2 SYDVKM. The germline V and J ends were trimmed by 6 bases and 2 bases, with 16 bases remaining between them. The CDR3 covers 15 residues.

The chain combines TRBV9 with TRBJ2-4, with D perhaps TRBD2 (6 bases). This CDR3 comprises 15 residues. The germline V gene has CDR1 SGDLS and CDR2 YYNGEE. V was trimmed by 0 bases and J by 4 bases, leaving 11 bases between them. The CDR3 loop reads CASSVGGSGKNIQYF. The CDR3 coding sequence is TGTGCCAGCAGCGTAGGAGGTAGCGGAAAAAACATTCAGTACTTC.

This clone was seen more than once but under ten times. At the DNA level, this CDR3 is encoded by other sequences in the same sample as well. The V call is TRBV9, the J call TRBJ2-2; 8 bases match TRBD2. Per the germline V gene, CDR1 is SGDLS and CDR2 is YYNGEE. With V trimmed by 1 base and J by 7 bases, 0 bases remained unmatched. The CDR3 runs 13 residues. CDR3 residues: CASSVRGGGELFF. The CDR3 DNA reads as TGTGCCAGCAGCGTACGGGGGGGCGGGGAGCTGTTTTTT.

The chain couples TRBV5-1 to TRBJ2-3; TRBD2 might be the D (6 bases). V was shortened by 1 base and J by 2 bases, with 8 bases between the two germline ends. Germline CDR1 SGHRS, CDR2 YFSETQ. The CDR3 contains 14 residues. The CDR3 region is CASSLSRDTDTQYF. CDR3 nucleotides: TGCGCCAGCAGCTTGTCGCGGGACACAGATACGCAGTATTTT.